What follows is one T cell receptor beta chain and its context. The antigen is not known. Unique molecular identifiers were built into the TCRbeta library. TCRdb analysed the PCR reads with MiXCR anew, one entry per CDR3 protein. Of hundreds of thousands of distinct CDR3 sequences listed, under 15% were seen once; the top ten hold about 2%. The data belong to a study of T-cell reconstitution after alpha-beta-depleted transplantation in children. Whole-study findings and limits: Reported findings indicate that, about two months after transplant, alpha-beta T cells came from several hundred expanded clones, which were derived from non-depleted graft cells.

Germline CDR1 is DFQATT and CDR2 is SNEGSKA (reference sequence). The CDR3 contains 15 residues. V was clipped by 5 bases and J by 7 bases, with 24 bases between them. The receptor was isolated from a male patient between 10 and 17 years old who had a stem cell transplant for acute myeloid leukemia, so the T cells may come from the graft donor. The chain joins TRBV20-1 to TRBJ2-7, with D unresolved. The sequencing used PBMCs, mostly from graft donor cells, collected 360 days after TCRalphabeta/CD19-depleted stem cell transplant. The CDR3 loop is CSARARVSFVREQYF. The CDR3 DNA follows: TGCAGTGCTCGAGCCCGGGTGAGTTTCGTCAGGGAGCAGTACTTC.